A selection of T cell receptor beta chains follows, all from one sample in a study of shared clonotypes between healthy human individuals. Profiled with immunoSEQ multiplex PCR; TCRdb holds only in-frame clones, not every one. The sample holds 630,000 or so clones; roughly 98% are singletons and the top ten take 0.3% to 0.35%. The sequenced sample was naive CD8+ T cells sorted from blood. The receptors come from a young man in good health. CDR3s include the opening cysteine and the closing phenylalanine or tryptophan. The D gene is left open where the match is weak. Size is stated for part of the rows, as once, few or many counts, or as a class when the clone is expanded.

D: -
J: TRBJ2-3
V: TRBV4-1
size: -
DNA: TGCGCCAGCAGCCGCCTCGAAGGGACAGATACGCAGTATTTT
CDR3: CASSRLEGTDTQYF

D: TRBD1
J: TRBJ2-3
V: TRBV28
size: -
DNA: TGTGCCAGCAGACCTGGACAGGGCGCAGATACGCAGTATTTT
CDR3: CASRPGQGADTQYF

D: -
J: TRBJ2-1
V: TRBV9
size: -
DNA: TGTGCCAGCAGCGTAGTTTCTGGAGATGAGCAGTTCTTC
CDR3: CASSVVSGDEQFF

D: -
J: TRBJ1-5
V: TRBV7-5
size: once
DNA: TGTGTCAGAAGCTTAGCCCGGTCCCCTTCAGGGGGCATCAGTCAGCCCCAGCATTTT
CDR3: CVRSLARSPSGGISQPQHF

D: TRBD2
J: TRBJ2-7
V: TRBV7-6
size: -
DNA: TGTGCCAGCAGCTTACGTACTAGCGGCGCCTACGAGCAGTACTTC
CDR3: CASSLRTSGAYEQYF

D: -
J: TRBJ1-1
V: TRBV29-1
size: -
DNA: TGCAGCGTCCCGGACAGAAACACTGAAGCTTTCTTT
CDR3: CSVPDRNTEAFF

D: TRBD2
J: TRBJ2-1
V: TRBV28
size: -
DNA: TGTGCCAGCAGTTTAATCCCCGGGACTAGCATCAATGAGCAGTTCTTC
CDR3: CASSLIPGTSINEQFF

D: TRBD1
J: TRBJ1-2
V: TRBV9
size: -
DNA: TGTGCCAGCAGCGCCCCGGGACAGTCGTATCAGAACTATGGCTACACCTTC
CDR3: CASSAPGQSYQNYGYTF

D: TRBD2
J: TRBJ2-5
V: TRBV29-1
size: -
DNA: TGCAGCGTGGCGGGACTAGCGGAAGATTACCAAGAGACCCAGTACTTC
CDR3: CSVAGLAEDYQETQYF

D: -
J: TRBJ2-2
V: TRBV2
size: once
DNA: TGTGCCAGTATTGGTAGGACTTCGAACACCGGGGAGCTGTTTTTT
CDR3: CASIGRTSNTGELFF

D: -
J: TRBJ2-5
V: TRBV11-1
size: -
DNA: TGTGCCAGCAGCTCGAACAGGTACCAAGAGACCCAGTACTTC
CDR3: CASSSNRYQETQYF

D: -
J: TRBJ2-5
V: TRBV27
size: once
DNA: TGTGCCAGCAGTTTAGGGGCCAGGGACCAAGAGACCCAGTACTTC
CDR3: CASSLGARDQETQYF

D: TRBD1
J: TRBJ2-1
V: TRBV28
size: -
DNA: TGTGCCAGCAGCACCTCGACAGGGATCTCCTACAATGAGCAGTTCTTC
CDR3: CASSTSTGISYNEQFF

D: -
J: TRBJ1-1
V: TRBV7-8
size: -
DNA: TGTGCCAGCAGCTTAGTGGCCTATGGAGAGGGGGTGGCTGAAGCTTTCTTT
CDR3: CASSLVAYGEGVAEAFF

D: -
J: TRBJ2-1
V: TRBV29-1
size: -
DNA: TGCAGCGTTGAATTGGGTCAAGGGAATGAGCAGTTCTTC
CDR3: CSVELGQGNEQFF

D: -
J: TRBJ1-2
V: TRBV27
size: -
DNA: TGTGCCAGCAGTCCCGGACGAATAAGCTATGGCTACACCTTC
CDR3: CASSPGRISYGYTF

D: -
J: TRBJ2-5
V: TRBV2
size: -
DNA: TGTGCCAGCACTCCCCGGGACGGAGAGAGGGAGACCCAGTACTTC
CDR3: CASTPRDGERETQYF

D: -
J: TRBJ2-1
V: TRBV7-9
size: -
DNA: TGTGCCAGCAGCTTGAACTTCCCCCGAGACGGTGGGATCTACAATGAGCAGTTCTTC
CDR3: CASSLNFPRDGGIYNEQFF

D: TRBD1
J: TRBJ1-2
V: TRBV27
size: once
DNA: TGTGCCAGCAGTCCCCGGGACAGGGGTAATGAGGGGGGTGGCTACACCTTC
CDR3: CASSPRDRGNEGGGYTF

D: -
J: TRBJ2-7
V: TRBV6-5
size: -
DNA: TGTGCCAGCAGCCTAAGGGGGGATCCTTACGAGCAGTACTTC
CDR3: CASSLRGDPYEQYF

D: TRBD1
J: TRBJ2-7
V: TRBV6-1
size: -
DNA: TGTGCCAGCAGCGACAGGGGGGGCCCCTACGAGCAGTACTTC
CDR3: CASSDRGGPYEQYF

D: -
J: TRBJ2-5
V: TRBV14
size: -
DNA: TGTGCCAGCAGCCATTTTTTGCAACGACAAGAGACCCAGTACTTC
CDR3: CASSHFLQRQETQYF

D: TRBD1
J: TRBJ1-4
V: TRBV28
size: -
DNA: TGTGCCAGCAGTCGCCTGGGGACAGGGGTTGAAAAACTGTTTTTT
CDR3: CASSRLGTGVEKLFF

D: TRBD2
J: TRBJ2-1
V: TRBV7-7
size: -
DNA: TGTGCCAGCAGCTTAGCTCTAGCGGGAGTCAATGAGCAGTTCTTC
CDR3: CASSLALAGVNEQFF

D: TRBD1
J: TRBJ2-3
V: TRBV29-1
size: -
DNA: TGCAGCGTCGGACAGGGTAGGGAGACAGATACGCAGTATTTT
CDR3: CSVGQGRETDTQYF

D: TRBD1
J: TRBJ2-1
V: TRBV7-6
size: -
DNA: TGTGCCAGCAGCGATTACAGGGGATCCAACTACAATGAGCAGTTCTTC
CDR3: CASSDYRGSNYNEQFF

D: TRBD1
J: TRBJ1-5
V: TRBV27
size: -
DNA: TGTGCCAGCAGTAACCGACAGGGGTTCAATCAGCCCCAGCATTTT
CDR3: CASSNRQGFNQPQHF

D: -
J: TRBJ1-1
V: TRBV7-8
size: -
DNA: TGTGCCAGCAGCCTGGACTCCGGGACGGCCTACACTGAAGCTTTCTTT
CDR3: CASSLDSGTAYTEAFF

D: -
J: TRBJ2-3
V: TRBV7-9
size: -
DNA: TGTGCCAGCAGCCCGCCCCTAGCTAGTACAGATACGCAGTATTTT
CDR3: CASSPPLASTDTQYF